Listed below are T cell receptor beta chains from one sample, sequenced in a study of human T cells and chemical hapten exposure. MiXCR, run by TCRdb on the RACE reads, gives a single entry per CDR3 protein. The sample records about 360,000 distinct CDR3 sequences, about 4.8% being singletons. The sample consisted of whole blood, taken in connection with sensitization to the hapten diphenylcyclopropenone (DPC). Source of these receptors: a woman in her fifties or sixties with alopecia areata. Some clones in this sample may be carry-over from other donors' samples. CDR3s include the opening cysteine and the closing phenylalanine or tryptophan. Fields, in order: V gene, D gene, J gene, clone size, CDR3 protein, CDR3 DNA. The D gene is left open where the match is weak. Not all rows give a size; the values are once, few, many and, for expanded clones, a class.

v_call: TRBV29-1; d_call: TRBD2; j_call: TRBJ2-3; clone_size: .; cdr3_aa: CSVGGGKDVLVADTQYF; cdr3_nt: TGCAGCGTTGGGGGGGGAAAGGACGTTCTGGTGGCAGATACGCAGTATTTT
v_call: TRBV6-1; d_call: TRBD2; j_call: TRBJ2-7; clone_size: few; cdr3_aa: CASTRESGSSSYEQYF; cdr3_nt: TGTGCCAGCACCCGGGAGAGCGGGAGTAGCTCCTACGAGCAGTACTTC
v_call: TRBV4-2; d_call: .; j_call: TRBJ1-2; clone_size: many; cdr3_aa: CASSQSTNYGYTF; cdr3_nt: TGTGCCAGCAGCCAGTCGACTAACTATGGCTACACCTTC
v_call: TRBV5-1; d_call: .; j_call: TRBJ2-7; clone_size: few; cdr3_aa: CASSLVPLAYEQYF; cdr3_nt: TGCGCCAGCAGCTTGGTGCCCTTAGCCTACGAGCAGTACTTC
v_call: TRBV6-5; d_call: .; j_call: TRBJ2-1; clone_size: many; cdr3_aa: CASSFSTDNEQFF; cdr3_nt: TGTGCCAGCAGTTTTAGTACGGACAATGAGCAGTTCTTC
v_call: TRBV28; d_call: TRBD2; j_call: TRBJ2-1; clone_size: many; cdr3_aa: CASSLGLAGHNEQFF; cdr3_nt: TGTGCCAGCAGTTTAGGTCTAGCGGGTCACAATGAGCAGTTCTTC
v_call: TRBV18; d_call: TRBD1; j_call: TRBJ1-2; clone_size: .; cdr3_aa: CASSPRGGVNYGYTF; cdr3_nt: TGTGCCAGCTCACCACGAGGGGGCGTTAACTATGGCTACACCTTC
v_call: TRBV28; d_call: .; j_call: TRBJ1-1; clone_size: few; cdr3_aa: CASSPLTDVNTEAFF; cdr3_nt: TGTGCCAGCAGTCCCCTGACCGACGTGAACACTGAAGCTTTCTTT
v_call: TRBV11-2; d_call: .; j_call: TRBJ1-2; clone_size: few; cdr3_aa: CASSPEGYGYTF; cdr3_nt: TGTGCCAGCAGCCCCGAGGGGTATGGCTACACCTTC
v_call: TRBV29-1; d_call: TRBD2; j_call: TRBJ2-5; clone_size: many; cdr3_aa: CSVLAGVEETQYF; cdr3_nt: TGCAGCGTACTAGCGGGAGTTGAAGAGACCCAGTACTTC
v_call: TRBV15; d_call: .; j_call: TRBJ1-4; clone_size: .; cdr3_aa: CATCLEGGREKLFF; cdr3_nt: TGTGCCACCTGCTTGGAGGGAGGTCGTGAAAAACTGTTTTTT
v_call: TRBV4-2; d_call: TRBD1; j_call: TRBJ2-7; clone_size: .; cdr3_aa: CASSQQGGPGQASYEQYF; cdr3_nt: TGTGCCAGCAGCCAACAAGGGGGACCGGGACAGGCGTCCTACGAGCAGTACTTC
v_call: TRBV20-1; d_call: .; j_call: TRBJ1-5; clone_size: many; cdr3_aa: CSARGGGQTYNQPQHF; cdr3_nt: TGCAGTGCTCGCGGCGGGGGGCAAACCTACAATCAGCCCCAGCATTTT
v_call: TRBV18; d_call: .; j_call: TRBJ2-5; clone_size: many; cdr3_aa: CASSPGLEETQYF; cdr3_nt: TGTGCCAGCTCACCGGGCCTAGAGGAGACCCAGTACTTC
v_call: TRBV6-5; d_call: TRBD2; j_call: TRBJ2-1; clone_size: many; cdr3_aa: CASSGPKRGRVNEQFF; cdr3_nt: TGTGCCAGCAGTGGGCCGAAGCGGGGGAGGGTCAATGAGCAGTTCTTC
v_call: TRBV28; d_call: TRBD1; j_call: TRBJ1-6; clone_size: many; cdr3_aa: CASSPAGGYSPLHF; cdr3_nt: TGTGCCAGCAGCCCCGCAGGGGGCTATTCACCCCTCCACTTT
v_call: TRBV12-3/TRBV12-4; d_call: .; j_call: TRBJ2-1; clone_size: .; cdr3_aa: CASSLNQGGTYNEQFF; cdr3_nt: TGTGCCAGCAGTTTAAACCAGGGCGGGACGTACAATGAGCAGTTCTTC
v_call: TRBV27; d_call: .; j_call: TRBJ2-7; clone_size: many; cdr3_aa: CASSFDTSSYEQYF; cdr3_nt: TGTGCCAGCAGTTTTGACACCTCCTCCTACGAGCAGTACTTC
v_call: TRBV6-6; d_call: .; j_call: TRBJ1-3; clone_size: many; cdr3_aa: CASGGNTIYF; cdr3_nt: TGTGCCAGCGGGGGAAACACCATATATTTT
v_call: TRBV5-1; d_call: .; j_call: TRBJ1-2; clone_size: many; cdr3_aa: CASSLAQDNYGYTF; cdr3_nt: TGCGCCAGCAGCTTGGCACAGGATAACTATGGCTACACCTTC
v_call: TRBV5-4; d_call: TRBD1; j_call: TRBJ2-3; clone_size: few; cdr3_aa: CASSIPETGGTDTQYF; cdr3_nt: TGTGCCAGCAGCATCCCGGAGACAGGGGGGACAGATACGCAGTATTTT
v_call: TRBV6-1; d_call: .; j_call: TRBJ1-4; clone_size: many; cdr3_aa: CASIPPGGGNEKLFF; cdr3_nt: TGTGCCAGCATTCCCCCGGGCGGGGGAAATGAAAAACTGTTTTTT
v_call: TRBV7-6; d_call: .; j_call: TRBJ1-1; clone_size: few; cdr3_aa: CASSLGTEVVTEAFF; cdr3_nt: TGTGCCAGCAGCTTAGGGACGGAGGTCGTCACTGAAGCTTTCTTT
v_call: TRBV7-9; d_call: .; j_call: TRBJ1-4; clone_size: few; cdr3_aa: CASSGDLSKGKLFF; cdr3_nt: TGTGCCAGCAGTGGGGACTTATCCAAGGGAAAACTGTTTTTT
v_call: TRBV28; d_call: .; j_call: TRBJ1-1; clone_size: many; cdr3_aa: CASSLPDRNTEAFF; cdr3_nt: TGTGCCAGCAGTTTACCGGACAGGAACACTGAAGCTTTCTTT
v_call: TRBV29-1; d_call: .; j_call: TRBJ1-1; clone_size: many; cdr3_aa: CSVVGVRGVNTEAFF; cdr3_nt: TGCAGCGTTGTAGGGGTCAGGGGAGTGAACACTGAAGCTTTCTTT
v_call: TRBV15; d_call: .; j_call: TRBJ1-5; clone_size: few; cdr3_aa: CATGESGQPQHF; cdr3_nt: TGTGCCACCGGAGAGAGTGGGCAGCCCCAGCATTTT
v_call: TRBV25-1; d_call: .; j_call: TRBJ2-7; clone_size: many; cdr3_aa: CASRSLGHEQYF; cdr3_nt: TGTGCCAGCAGGAGTCTGGGACACGAGCAGTACTTC
v_call: TRBV24-1; d_call: TRBD2; j_call: TRBJ2-1; clone_size: many; cdr3_aa: CATSDLESTSGSSYNEQFF; cdr3_nt: TGTGCCACCAGTGATTTAGAATCGACTAGCGGAAGCTCCTACAATGAGCAGTTCTTC
v_call: TRBV20-1; d_call: TRBD2; j_call: TRBJ2-1; clone_size: many; cdr3_aa: CSARAASLAVAYNEQFF; cdr3_nt: TGCAGTGCTAGAGCCGCCTCACTAGCGGTCGCCTACAATGAGCAGTTCTTC
v_call: TRBV2; d_call: .; j_call: TRBJ1-5; clone_size: many; cdr3_aa: CASRDLGHGNQPQHF; cdr3_nt: TGTGCCAGCAGGGATTTGGGTCACGGCAATCAGCCCCAGCATTTT
v_call: TRBV6-5; d_call: TRBD2; j_call: TRBJ2-2; clone_size: .; cdr3_aa: CASSSPSFSGGNTGELFF; cdr3_nt: TGTGCCAGCAGTTCCCCTTCCTTTAGCGGGGGAAACACCGGGGAGCTGTTTTTT
v_call: TRBV12-3/TRBV12-4; d_call: TRBD1; j_call: TRBJ2-1; clone_size: .; cdr3_aa: CASSFMQGGTNEQFF; cdr3_nt: TGTGCCAGCAGTTTCATGCAAGGGGGCACGAATGAGCAGTTCTTC
v_call: TRBV12-3/TRBV12-4; d_call: .; j_call: TRBJ1-1; clone_size: .; cdr3_aa: CASKWEGSTEAFF; cdr3_nt: TGTGCCAGCAAATGGGAGGGTAGCACTGAAGCTTTCTTT
v_call: TRBV12-3/TRBV12-4; d_call: .; j_call: TRBJ1-1; clone_size: many; cdr3_aa: CASSRMGTANTEAFF; cdr3_nt: TGTGCCAGCAGCCGCATGGGGACGGCGAACACTGAAGCTTTCTTT
v_call: TRBV20-1; d_call: .; j_call: TRBJ1-1; clone_size: many; cdr3_aa: CSASRRPAGTEAFF; cdr3_nt: TGCAGTGCTAGTCGAAGGCCTGCCGGGACTGAAGCTTTCTTT
v_call: TRBV11-2; d_call: .; j_call: TRBJ2-2; clone_size: many; cdr3_aa: CASSLGSLTVPPNTGELFF; cdr3_nt: TGTGCCAGCAGCTTAGGATCGCTGACGGTTCCCCCGAACACCGGGGAGCTGTTTTTT
v_call: TRBV12-3/TRBV12-4; d_call: TRBD2; j_call: TRBJ2-3; clone_size: many; cdr3_aa: CASSFTSGATDTQYF; cdr3_nt: TGTGCCAGCAGTTTCACTAGCGGGGCCACAGATACGCAGTATTTT
v_call: TRBV7-3; d_call: .; j_call: TRBJ2-2; clone_size: many; cdr3_aa: CASSLPGGSGAGELFF; cdr3_nt: TGTGCCAGCAGCTTGCCCGGGGGATCGGGGGCCGGGGAGCTGTTTTTT
v_call: TRBV12-3/TRBV12-4; d_call: .; j_call: TRBJ1-1; clone_size: many; cdr3_aa: CASTPRRGAGATEAFF; cdr3_nt: TGTGCCAGCACTCCACGGAGGGGGGCTGGCGCCACTGAAGCTTTCTTT
v_call: TRBV7-2; d_call: .; j_call: TRBJ2-2; clone_size: many; cdr3_aa: CASSLSVRGSGELFF; cdr3_nt: TGTGCCAGCAGCTTAAGCGTCAGGGGATCCGGGGAGCTGTTTTTT
v_call: TRBV3-1; d_call: .; j_call: TRBJ2-5; clone_size: many; cdr3_aa: CASSQDPVQETQYF; cdr3_nt: TGTGCCAGCAGCCAAGATCCGGTACAAGAGACCCAGTACTTC
v_call: TRBV21-1; d_call: .; j_call: TRBJ1-2; clone_size: .; cdr3_aa: CASSKARGTGIHGYTF; cdr3_nt: TGTGCCAGCAGCAAAGCGCGGGGGACAGGGATCCATGGCTACACCTTC
v_call: TRBV27; d_call: .; j_call: TRBJ1-4; clone_size: many; cdr3_aa: CASSPATNEKLFF; cdr3_nt: TGTGCCAGCAGCCCCGCAACTAATGAAAAACTGTTTTTT
v_call: TRBV9; d_call: .; j_call: TRBJ1-1; clone_size: many; cdr3_aa: CASSVITEAFF; cdr3_nt: TGTGCCAGCAGCGTAATCACTGAAGCTTTCTTT
v_call: TRBV25-1; d_call: TRBD2; j_call: TRBJ2-1; clone_size: many; cdr3_aa: CASSECPSGRPYNEQFF; cdr3_nt: TGTGCCAGCAGTGAATGCCCTAGCGGGAGGCCATACAATGAGCAGTTCTTC
v_call: TRBV12-3/TRBV12-4; d_call: TRBD2; j_call: TRBJ2-1; clone_size: few; cdr3_aa: CASRPGTSGFYNEQFF; cdr3_nt: TGTGCCAGCAGACCCGGGACTAGCGGATTCTACAATGAGCAGTTCTTC
v_call: TRBV5-1; d_call: .; j_call: TRBJ1-2; clone_size: many; cdr3_aa: CASSYPARGDYGYTF; cdr3_nt: TGCGCCAGCAGCTACCCCGCGCGGGGGGACTATGGCTACACCTTC